The 20 T cell receptor beta chains reported below all come from one sample, sequenced in a study of blood T cell repertoires in COVID-19. The repertoire was sequenced with immunoSEQ multiplex PCR; TCRdb's copy has only in-frame clones and lacks some. The sample consists of 45,000 to 60,000 clones, roughly four fifths of them appearing once. Sequencing input: peripheral blood. Receptor source: a woman of 80 years or more with acute or convalescent COVID-19.

The genes are TRBV5-1 and TRBJ2-6; D unclear. Trimming took off 4 bases at V and 0 bases at J, with 5 bases between the two ends. The germline gives CDR1 SGHRS, CDR2 YFSETQ. This CDR3 comprises 14 residues. CDR3 coding DNA: TGCGCCAGCAGCCGACTCTCTGGGGCCAACGTCCTGACTTTC. Translated: CASSRLSGANVLTF. Together with reference TRBV5-1 and TRBJ2-6, the CDR3 gives the full variable domain: KAGVTQTPRYLIKTRGQQVTLSCSPISGHRSVSWYQQTPGQGLQFLFEYFSETQRNKGNFPGRFSGRQFSNSRSEMNVSTLELGDSALYLCASSRLSGANVLTFGAGSRLTVL.

The V call is TRBV28, the J call TRBJ1-4; D gene uncertain. In germline, CDR1 is MDHEN, CDR2 SYDVKM. The germline V and J ends were trimmed by 10 bases and 4 bases, with 10 bases remaining between them. The CDR3 has 12 residues. The CDR3 bases are TGTGCCACCGGTCTCATTAATGAAAAACTGTTTTTT. Its translation is CATGLINEKLFF.

This rearrangement joins TRBV21-1 to TRBJ2-3; the listed D gene, TRBD2, was not tested against the DNA. TRBV21-1 is listed as a pseudogene. This CDR3 region has 13 residues. CDR3 protein: CASSTPRTDTQYF. The CDR3, as DNA: TGTGCCAGCAGCACTCCTCGCACAGATACGCAGTATTTT.

The rearrangement links TRBV5-5 to TRBJ1-2; 9 bases are a match to TRBD1. The trim removed 3 bases at V and 4 bases at J, leaving 4 bases unmatched. Germline V gene data show CDR1 as SGHKS and CDR2 as YYEKEE (reference sequence). The CDR3 totals 14 residues. The CDR3 bases are TGTGCCAGCAGCTCGGACAGGGGAATCTATGGCTACACCTTC. Its translation: CASSSDRGIYGYTF.

V usage is TRBV10-3 and J usage is TRBJ2-7; TRBD1 matches at 7 bases. Germline values: CDR1 ENHRY, CDR2 SYGVKD. CDR3 size: 15 residues. With 2 bases clipped from V and 4 bases from J, the junction kept 8 bases outside the gene matches. The CDR3 loop reads CAISEGRGGRYEQYF. In DNA form, the CDR3 reads TGTGCCATCAGTGAGGGGCGAGGGGGCCGGTACGAGCAGTACTTC.

The chain employs TRBV11-2 and TRBJ2-7; a weak D match, TRBD1 (6 bases). Germline V lookup: CDR1 SGHAT, CDR2 FQNNGV. Trimming left V 2 bases short and J 5 bases short, with 13 bases between. The CDR3 totals 14 residues. This CDR3 reads CASSLIQGSNEQYF. CDR3 in DNA: TGTGCCAGCAGCTTAATCCAGGGGTCAAACGAGCAGTACTTC. The variable domain in full, completed from reference TRBV11-2 and TRBJ2-7, reads EAGVAQSPRYKIIEKRQSVAFWCNPISGHATLYWYQQILGQGPKLLIQFQNNGVVDDSQLPKDRFSAERLKGVDSTLKIQPAKLEDSAVYLCASSLIQGSNEQYFGPGTRLTVT.

The table lists this clone with a few counts. The chain uses TRBV16 and TRBJ1-1; no clear D gene. V was trimmed by 0 bases and J by 7 bases, leaving 6 bases between them. Germline CDR1 KGHSY, CDR2 FQNENV. This CDR3 is built from 12 residues. Written as DNA, the CDR3 is TGTGCCAGCAGCCAATCGGGCATTGAAGCTTTCTTT. Protein: CASSQSGIEAFF. The full variable domain, rest sourced from reference TRBV16 and TRBJ1-1, is GEEVAQTPKHLVRGEGQKAKLYCAPIKGHSYVFWYQQVLKNEFKFLISFQNENVFDETGMPKERFSAKCLPNSPCSLEIQATKLEDSAVYFCASSQSGIEAFFGQGTRLTVV.

The chain recombines TRBV9 with TRBJ1-2; D is possibly TRBD1 (6 bases). Per the germline V gene, CDR1 is SGDLS and CDR2 is YYNGEE. The CDR3 has 14 amino acids. V shed 0 bases and J shed 5 bases, with 11 bases lying between them. As DNA, the CDR3 is TGTGCCAGCAGCGTAGACAGGGTCGGGTATGGCTACACCTTC. It codes for CASSVDRVGYGYTF.

CDR3 nucleotide sequence: TGTGCCAGCTCACAAGCGATTGGCAGTACGGATACGCAGTATTTT. It encodes CASSQAIGSTDTQYF. V is TRBV18 and J is TRBJ2-3; D gene uncertain. The CDR3 contains 15 residues. V lost 4 bases and J 6 bases, leaving 17 bases between the germline ends. Germline assignment: CDR1 KGHSH and CDR2 LQKENI.

This chain connects TRBV6-6 to TRBJ1-2, with a tentative D call TRBD1 (5 bases). CDR1 and CDR2 from the germline V gene are MNHNY and SVGAGI (reference sequence). The CDR3 length is 11 residues. Between the trimmed V and J ends, which lost 5 bases and 8 bases, there was a span of 9 bases. CDR3 sequence reads: CASSPRTGYTF. The CDR3 nucleotides read TGTGCCAGCAGTCCCCGGACAGGCTACACCTTC.

The V call is TRBV6-6, the J call TRBJ2-2, with 14 bases that match TRBD2. CDR1 and CDR2 from the germline V gene are MNHNY and SVGAGI (reference sequence). Trimming at V came to 8 bases and at J to 5 bases, leaving 7 bases not matched to a gene. This CDR3 has 16 amino acids. The CDR3 loop is CASSGTSGSWTGELFF. In nucleotides, the CDR3 is TGTGCCAGCTCCGGGACTAGCGGGAGTTGGACCGGGGAGCTGTTTTTT.

J is TRBJ1-5 and V is TRBV18, with D hard to call. Germline V gene sequence: CDR1 KGHSH, CDR2 LQKENI. V gave up 1 base and J gave up 6 bases, with 10 bases separating them. The CDR3 covers 14 residues. The CDR3 sequence: CASSPLGERQPQHF. CDR3 DNA sequence: TGTGCCAGCTCACCACTGGGAGAGCGTCAGCCCCAGCATTTT.

The chain is built from TRBV3-1 (or the pseudogene TRBV3-2) and TRBJ1-3, with 8 bases lining up with TRBD1. This CDR3 region has 14 residues. Germline V gene data show CDR1 as LGHDT and CDR2 as YNNKEL (reference sequence). V lost 4 bases to trimming and J lost 4 bases; unmatched junction nucleotides: 3. The CDR3 coding sequence is TGTGCCAGCAGCCCGGGGACAGGCGGAAACACCATATATTTT. Residues: CASSPGTGGNTIYF.

This chain joins TRBV2 and TRBJ2-5, with D perhaps matching TRBD2 (6 bases). Germline CDR1 reads SNHLY; CDR2 reads FYNNEI. The germline V and J ends were trimmed by 6 bases and 2 bases, with 13 bases remaining between them. The CDR3 runs 14 residues. The CDR3: CASRPGLDQETQYF. The CDR3 coding sequence is TGTGCCAGCAGACCGGGACTGGATCAAGAGACCCAGTACTTC.

In this sample, this clone turned up a few times. V usage is TRBV4-1 and J usage is TRBJ2-2, with 7 nucleotides matching TRBD2. The CDR3 has 15 residues. V lost 4 bases to trimming and J lost 1 base; unmatched junction nucleotides: 3. Per germline, CDR1 MGHRA and CDR2 YSYEKL. The CDR3 region has the DNA TGCGCCAGCAGCCCTATAGCGGGGAACACCGGGGAGCTGTTTTTT. It translates to CASSPIAGNTGELFF.

This clone was seen a handful of times. CDR3 residues: CASSLSDRYNEQFF. Here the CDR3 DNA reads TGTGCCAGCAGCTTATCCGACAGGTACAATGAGCAGTTCTTC. V is TRBV7-8 and J is TRBJ2-1; D might be TRBD1 (6 bases). Germline V CDR1 and CDR2: SGHVS, FQNEAQ. Trimming took 2 bases from V and 4 from J, leaving 9 bases between them. This CDR3 spans 14 amino acids.

The rearrangement uses TRBV23-1 and TRBJ2-5; 8 nucleotides match TRBD1. TRBV23-1 is labeled an ORF, and its function is uncertain. V was pared by 0 bases and J by 5 bases, with 5 bases of the junction left unmatched. The CDR3 runs 15 residues. The CDR3 region is CASSQSQGAYETQYF. The CDR3 nucleotides read TGCGCCAGCAGTCAATCGCAGGGGGCTTACGAGACCCAGTACTTC.

V is TRBV7-2 and J is TRBJ2-1; 9 bases agree with TRBD2. The ends lost 1 base at V and 4 bases at J; junction bases unmatched: 2. Germline CDR1 SGHTA, CDR2 FQGNSA. This CDR3 is built from 15 residues. CDR3 coding DNA: TGTGCCAGCAGCTTAGGCGGGGGGGGGTACAATGAGCAGTTCTTC. Encoded protein: CASSLGGGGYNEQFF.

This chain connects TRBV3-1 (or the pseudogene TRBV3-2) to TRBJ2-1, with 8 bases aligning to TRBD1. V lost 4 bases and J lost 8; bases outside the gene matches: 4. CDR3 length: 13 amino acids. Germline-derived CDR1 and CDR2 are LGHDT and YNNKEL (reference sequence). CDR3 coding DNA: TGTGCCAGCAGCCGGGACAGGCCCGATGAGCAGTTCTTC. Amino acids: CASSRDRPDEQFF.

The genes are TRBV10-2 and TRBJ1-1, with 10 bases lining up with TRBD1. The CDR3 has 17 residues. The junction had 11 bases not matched to a gene; V was cut back by 3 bases and J by 4 bases. Germline-derived CDR1 and CDR2 are WSHSY and SAAADI. In nucleotides, the CDR3 is TGCGCCAGCAGTGATATGACAGGGGGCGTGAAAAGCACTGAAGCTTTCTTT. Translation: CASSDMTGGVKSTEAFF.